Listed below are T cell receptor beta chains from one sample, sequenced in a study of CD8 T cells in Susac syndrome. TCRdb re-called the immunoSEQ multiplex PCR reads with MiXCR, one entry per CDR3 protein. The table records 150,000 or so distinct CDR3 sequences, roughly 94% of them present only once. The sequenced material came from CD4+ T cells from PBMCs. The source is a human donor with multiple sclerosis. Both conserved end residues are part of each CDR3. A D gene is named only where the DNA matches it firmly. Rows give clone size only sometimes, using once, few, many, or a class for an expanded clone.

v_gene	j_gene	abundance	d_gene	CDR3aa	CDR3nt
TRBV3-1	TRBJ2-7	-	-	CASRDGKGFYEQYF	TGTGCCAGCAGGGACGGGAAAGGTTTCTACGAGCAGTACTTC
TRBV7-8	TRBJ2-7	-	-	CASSPYEVWSQLYF	TGTGCCAGCAGCCCCTACGAGGTGTGGTCGCAGTTGTACTTC
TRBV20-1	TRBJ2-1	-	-	CSASNENEQFF	TGCAGTGCTAGTAACGAGAATGAGCAGTTCTTC
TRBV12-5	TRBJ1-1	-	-	CASTTYREEWDTEAFF	TGTGCTAGTACTACCTACAGGGAGGAGTGGGACACTGAAGCTTTCTTT
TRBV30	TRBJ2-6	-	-	CAWSVGTGANVLTF	TGTGCCTGGAGTGTAGGAACTGGGGCCAACGTCCTGACTTTC
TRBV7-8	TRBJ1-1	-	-	CASSFRPGRNTEAFF	TGTGCCAGCAGCTTCCGACCGGGACGGAACACTGAAGCTTTCTTT
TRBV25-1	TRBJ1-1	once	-	CASSGGMNTEAFF	TGTGCCAGCAGTGGGGGGATGAACACTGAAGCTTTCTTT
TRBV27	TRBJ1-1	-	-	CASSRAAGSGTEAFF	TGTGCCAGCAGTCGCGCGGCAGGGTCAGGCACTGAAGCTTTCTTT
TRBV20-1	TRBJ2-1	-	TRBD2	CSATGLAGGRYNEQFF	TGCAGTGCTACCGGACTAGCGGGAGGACGCTACAATGAGCAGTTCTTC
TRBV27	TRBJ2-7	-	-	CASSPSPTYEQYF	TGTGCCAGCAGTCCCTCCCCCACCTACGAGCAGTACTTC
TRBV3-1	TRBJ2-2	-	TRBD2	CASSQVLSGRLSGELFF	TGTGCCAGCAGCCAAGTGTTAAGCGGGAGGCTGTCCGGGGAGCTGTTTTTT
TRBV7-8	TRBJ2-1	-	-	CASSSLDGYNEQFF	TGTGCCAGCAGCTCCCTGGACGGATACAATGAGCAGTTCTTC
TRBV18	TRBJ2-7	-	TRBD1	CASSPARQGAHYEQYF	TGTGCCAGCTCACCGGCCCGACAGGGGGCACATTACGAGCAGTACTTC
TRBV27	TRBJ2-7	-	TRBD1	CASSPAGQGGYEQYF	TGTGCCAGCAGCCCCGCCGGACAGGGGGGGTACGAGCAGTACTTC
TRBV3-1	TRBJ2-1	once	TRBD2	CASSQAGTTDNEQFF	TGTGCCAGCAGCCAGGCCGGGACTACCGACAATGAGCAGTTCTTC